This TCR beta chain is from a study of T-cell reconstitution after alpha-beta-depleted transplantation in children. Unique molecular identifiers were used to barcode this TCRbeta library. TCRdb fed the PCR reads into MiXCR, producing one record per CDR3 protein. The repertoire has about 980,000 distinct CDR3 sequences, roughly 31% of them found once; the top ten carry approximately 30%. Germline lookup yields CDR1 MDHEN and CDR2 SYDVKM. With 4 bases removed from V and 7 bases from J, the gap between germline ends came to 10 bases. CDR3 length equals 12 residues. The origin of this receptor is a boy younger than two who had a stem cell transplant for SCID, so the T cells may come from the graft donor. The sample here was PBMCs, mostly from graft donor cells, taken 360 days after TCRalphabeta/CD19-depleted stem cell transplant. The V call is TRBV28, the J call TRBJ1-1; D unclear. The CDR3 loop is CASSSGGFEAFF. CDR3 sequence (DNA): TGTGCCAGCAGTTCCGGAGGATTTGAAGCTTTCTTT.